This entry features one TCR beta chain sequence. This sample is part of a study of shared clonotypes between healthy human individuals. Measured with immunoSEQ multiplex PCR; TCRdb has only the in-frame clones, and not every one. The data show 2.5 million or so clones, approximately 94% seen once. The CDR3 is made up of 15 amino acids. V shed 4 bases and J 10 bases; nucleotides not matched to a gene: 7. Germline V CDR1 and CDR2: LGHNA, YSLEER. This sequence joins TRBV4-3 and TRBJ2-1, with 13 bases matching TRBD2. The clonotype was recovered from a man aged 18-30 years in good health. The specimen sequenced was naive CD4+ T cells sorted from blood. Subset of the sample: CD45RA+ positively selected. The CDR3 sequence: CASSRGLAGVGEQFF. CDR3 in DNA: TGCGCCAGCAGCCGCGGACTAGCGGGAGTCGGAGAGCAGTTCTTC.